The 22 T cell receptor beta chains below all came from one sample that was sequenced in a study of T cells in Graves' hyperthyroidism and ophthalmopathy. TCR beta CDR3 regions were amplified from RNA. Researchers ran a first-round RT-PCR on the TCR CDR3 using the HTBI primer set. One entry per CDR3 protein results from TCRdb running MiXCR on the multiplex PCR reads. The sample records hundreds of thousands of distinct CDR3 sequences, roughly 14% being singletons. Sequenced: blood. These receptors were obtained from a man younger than 35 with Graves' ophthalmopathy.

There are many counts of this clonotype. The genes are TRBV4-1 and TRBJ1-1, with unresolved D. V dropped 0 bases and J dropped 7 bases, with 18 bases sitting between them. The CDR3 totals 16 residues. The germline V gene has CDR1 MGHRA and CDR2 YSYEKL. The CDR3 spells CASSQDPGAGSLEAFF. In nucleotides, the CDR3 is TGCGCCAGCAGCCAAGATCCGGGAGCCGGGAGCCTTGAAGCTTTCTTT.

The CDR3 DNA follows: TGCAGTGCACTAGGGGGGTGGGAGCGGACGAGCTCCTACGAGCAGTACTTC. This encodes CSALGGWERTSSYEQYF. The chain employs TRBV20-1 and TRBJ2-7; D tentatively fits TRBD1 or TRBD2 (6 bases each). CDR1 is DFQATT and CDR2 is SNEGSKA in the germline V gene (reference sequence). Between the trimmed V and J ends, which lost 6 bases and 0 bases, there was a span of 24 bases. CDR3 length: 17 amino acids.

This clonotype was seen ten or more times. DNA for the CDR3: TGTGCCAGCAGCTCCCGGGACAGCTACAATGAGCAGTTCTTC. This translates into CASSSRDSYNEQFF. V is TRBV7-2 and J is TRBJ2-1; TRBD1 agrees at 7 bases. The germline V gene encodes CDR1 SGHTA and CDR2 FQGNSA. V lost 4 bases, J lost 3 bases, and 3 bases stayed unmatched. The CDR3 length is 14 residues.

This clonotype has at least ten counts. J is TRBJ2-1 and V is TRBV6-1; 11 bases map to TRBD2. CDR3 size: 14 residues. With 6 bases clipped from V and 5 bases from J, the junction kept 3 bases outside the gene matches. From germline, CDR1 is MNHNS and CDR2 SASEGT. The CDR3 loop reads CASRSSGGHNEQFF. CDR3 bases: TGTGCCAGCAGGTCTAGCGGGGGGCACAATGAGCAGTTCTTC.

This clonotype was seen many times. This chain connects TRBV3-1 to TRBJ2-3, with 8 bases matching TRBD1. In germline, CDR1 is LGHDT, CDR2 YNNKEL (reference sequence). The CDR3 length is 17 residues. V trimming: 1 base; J trimming: 3 bases; junction bases outside the gene matches: 9. The CDR3 here is CASSQVGQGARTDTQYF. CDR3 nucleotides: TGTGCCAGCAGCCAAGTTGGTCAGGGGGCGAGGACAGATACGCAGTATTTT.

The chain carries TRBV13 and TRBJ1-1; D remains unclear. The CDR3 is 15 residues long. Trimming took off 5 bases at V and 8 bases at J, with 21 bases between the two ends. Germline V gives CDR1 PRHDT, CDR2 FYEKMQ (reference sequence). Written as DNA, the CDR3 is TGTGCCAGCAGCCGTAGGTCTAGCTTCACCTGGGAAGCTTTCTTT. Protein product: CASSRRSSFTWEAFF. Using reference TRBV13 and TRBJ1-1 for the parts outside the CDR3, the full variable domain is AAGVIQSPRHLIKEKRETATLKCYPIPRHDTVYWYQQGPGQDPQFLISFYEKMQSDKGSIPDRFSAQQFSDYHSELNMSSLELGDSALYFCASSRRSSFTWEAFFGQGTRLTVV.

Notes on this clonotype: This is likely a read error, given that the CDR3 carries no conserved phenylalanine or tryptophan at its end. The V gene is TRBV24-1, the J gene TRBJ1-1; D is unresolved. This CDR3 is built from 13 residues. Germline V CDR1 and CDR2: KGHDR, SFDVKD. Trimming left V 4 bases short and J 3 bases short, with 8 bases between. CDR3 in amino acids: CATSDLRDTEAFL. The DNA for the CDR3 is TGTGCCACCAGTGACCTCCGGGACACTGAAGCTTTCCTT.

This clonotype has a count of ten or more. The J gene is TRBJ2-7, the V gene TRBV3-1, with D hard to call. CDR3 length equals 15 residues. The germline V gene has CDR1 LGHDT and CDR2 YNNKEL (reference sequence). V lost 4 bases to trimming and J lost 3 bases, with 16 bases between them. The CDR3 nucleotides read TGTGCCAGCAGCCCATCCGGTGGTTTCTACTACGAGCAGTACTTC. This codes for CASSPSGGFYYEQYF.

Only a few counts were recorded for this clonotype. The rearrangement links TRBV19 to TRBJ2-7; D not resolved. V lost 6 bases and J lost 3, with 18 bases in between. CDR3 length equals 15 residues. Germline V gives CDR1 LNHDA, CDR2 SQIVND (reference sequence). CDR3 sequence reads: CASSHVRGNSYEQYF. The CDR3 bases are TGTGCCAGTAGCCACGTACGTGGGAACAGCTACGAGCAGTACTTC.

This clonotype has at least ten counts. This chain joins TRBV5-1 and TRBJ1-1, with no clear D. Per the germline V gene, CDR1 is SGHRS and CDR2 is YFSETQ. V was shortened by 7 bases and J by 3 bases, with 7 bases between the two germline ends. This CDR3 has 11 residues. The CDR3 DNA follows: TGCGCCAGCGTGAGGGACACTGAAGCTTTCTTT. Translating it yields CASVRDTEAFF.

This chain joins TRBV3-1 and TRBJ1-6; 7 positions match TRBD1. The germline CDR1 and CDR2 sequences are LGHDT and YNNKEL (reference sequence). The CDR3 covers 15 residues. V trimming: 4 bases; J trimming: 7 bases; junction bases outside the gene matches: 7. The CDR3 region has the DNA TGTGCCAGCAGCCCCTGGACAGGCCCGAATTCACCCCTCCACTTT. The encoded protein is CASSPWTGPNSPLHF.

This clonotype has ten or more counts. The chain carries TRBV2 and TRBJ1-1; D is unclear. The germline V gene has CDR1 SNHLY and CDR2 FYNNEI. The V end was cut by 6 bases, the J end by 0 bases, with 11 bases between. This CDR3 comprises 14 residues. CDR3 DNA sequence: TGTGCCAGCAGGACTGGTGAGGTGAACACTGAAGCTTTCTTT. This codes for CASRTGEVNTEAFF.

V and J are TRBV4-2 and TRBJ2-1; the D is unclear. V lost 0 bases and J lost 4, with 10 bases in between. Germline CDR1 is LGHNA and CDR2 is YNFKEQ. The length of the CDR3 is 15 residues. The CDR3 DNA sequence: TGTGCCAGCAGCCAAGAATTTTCGCATTACAATGAGCAGTTCTTC. Protein product: CASSQEFSHYNEQFF.

This clonotype was recorded many times. This rearrangement joins TRBV3-1 to TRBJ2-7, with 7 bases identical to TRBD1. CDR1 is LGHDT and CDR2 is YNNKEL in the germline V gene (reference sequence). V shed 4 bases and J 3 bases; nucleotides not matched to a gene: 6. The CDR3 is made up of 14 amino acids. CDR3 nucleotides: TGTGCCAGCAGCCGAGGGACAGTAGTCTACGAGCAGTACTTC. This gives the protein CASSRGTVVYEQYF.

This clonotype was seen more than once but under ten times. The chain joins TRBV20-1 to TRBJ2-2; 8 nucleotides align to TRBD2. J lost 5 bases, V lost 6 bases, and 8 bases had no gene match. Per germline, CDR1 DFQATT and CDR2 SNEGSKA (reference sequence). The CDR3 runs to 14 residues. The CDR3 loop reads CSASSGSGTGELFF. The CDR3, as DNA: TGCAGTGCCTCCAGCGGGAGTGGGACCGGGGAGCTGTTTTTT.

In this sample, this clonotype turned up many times. V is TRBV5-1 and J is TRBJ2-1; 9 nucleotides agree with TRBD2. V lost 8 bases, J lost 3 bases, and 9 bases stayed unmatched. The CDR3 sequence is 15 residues long. In germline, CDR1 is SGHRS, CDR2 YFSETQ. CDR3 coding DNA: TGCGCCAGTAAAGAGGGGACTAGCTTCTACAATGAGCAGTTCTTC. Translating gives CASKEGTSFYNEQFF. Full variable domain (remainder filled in from reference TRBV5-1 and TRBJ2-1): KAGVTQTPRYLIKTRGQQVTLSCSPISGHRSVSWYQQTPGQGLQFLFEYFSETQRNKGNFPGRFSGRQFSNSRSEMNVSTLELGDSALYLCASKEGTSFYNEQFFGPGTRLTVL.

This clonotype occurred many times. The genes are TRBV2 and TRBJ2-1; possible D gene TRBD1, 5 bases. This CDR3 spans 15 amino acids. The germline CDR1 and CDR2 sequences are SNHLY and FYNNEI. V lost 4 bases to trimming and J lost 5 bases, with 15 bases between them. The CDR3 here is CASSGIDSVDNEQFF. The DNA of the CDR3 is TGTGCCAGCAGTGGGATCGACAGCGTCGACAATGAGCAGTTCTTC.

This clonotype was seen ten or more times. The gene calls are TRBV30 and TRBJ2-2, with D perhaps assigned TRBD1 or TRBD2 (5 bases each). CDR3 size: 14 residues. Trimming pared 3 bases from V and 3 bases from J, leaving 11 bases between. CDR1 is GTSNPN and CDR2 is SVGIG in the germline V gene (reference sequence). The CDR3 protein is CAWRHGTDTGELFF. The CDR3 DNA reads as TGTGCCTGGAGACACGGGACGGACACCGGGGAGCTGTTTTTT. Supplemented by reference TRBV30 and TRBJ2-2, the full variable domain reads SQTIHQWPATLVQPVGSPLSLECTVEGTSNPNLYWYRQAAGRGLQLLFYSVGIGQISSEVPQNLSASRPQDRQFILSSKKLLLSDSGFYLCAWRHGTDTGELFFGEGSRLTVL.

Only a few counts were recorded for this clonotype. This chain joins TRBV30 and TRBJ1-2; 10 bases agree with TRBD1. Trimming at V came to 2 bases and at J to 8 bases, leaving 11 bases not matched to a gene. The CDR3 spans 15 residues. The germline gives CDR1 GTSNPN, CDR2 SVGIG (reference sequence). The CDR3 spells CAWSPRGQGFRGYTF. The DNA of the CDR3 is TGTGCCTGGAGTCCCAGGGGACAGGGGTTTAGAGGCTACACCTTC.

This clonotype was seen only a few times. A much larger clone is a single base away; this may be a read error. Given the absence of the conserved phenylalanine or tryptophan at the CDR3 end, a read error is likely. The chain employs TRBV11-3 and TRBJ1-1; D unresolved. Trimming stripped 1 base from V and 4 bases from J, with 7 bases between. The CDR3 is 13 residues long. Germline-derived CDR1 and CDR2 are SGHNT and YENEEA. CDR3 coding DNA: TGTGCCAGCAGCTTAGGTAGGATCACTGAAGCTTTCTAT. Amino acid sequence: CASSLGRITEAFY.

Points on this clonotype: Given a much more abundant clone one base away, this may be a read error. V and J are TRBV6-2 or TRBV6-3 and TRBJ1-5, with D hard to call. Germline lookup yields CDR1 MNHEY and CDR2 SVGEGT. The CDR3 is made up of 15 amino acids. Trimming took off 4 bases at V and 0 bases at J, with 10 bases between the two ends. The CDR3 loop is CASSSRATSNQPQHF. DNA for the CDR3: TGTGCCAGCAGTTCCCGGGCTACTAGCAATCAGCCCCAGCATTTT.

Many counts were recorded for this clonotype. The V gene is TRBV4-1, the J gene TRBJ2-1; 10 nucleotides agree with TRBD2. The junction had 7 bases not matched to a gene; V was cut back by 3 bases and J by 5 bases. Germline-derived CDR1 and CDR2 are MGHRA and YSYEKL. CDR3 size: 16 residues. CDR3 sequence reads: CASSQTSGSRNNEQFF. As DNA, the CDR3 is TGCGCCAGCAGCCAGACTAGCGGGTCTAGGAACAATGAGCAGTTCTTC.